This note documents a single T cell receptor beta chain sequence. This clone was counted once. Its antigen is unknown. No quality values exist for individual bases; no much larger clone is one base distant. This entry is derived from a study of blood T cell repertoires in COVID-19 (TCRdb year 2020). Background for the entire study: Samples from collaborators originated in the United States, Italy and Spain and spanned both the acute and convalescent phases of COVID-19. The material from the prospective study consisted of cDNA or gDNA derived from T cells, B-cell-depleted T cells, or PBMCs. A de-identified subject ID, COVID-19 status, age in years and sex were almost always included in the sample metadata. The repertoires were made available in a free public database intended to serve as a resource for research on the immune response to SARS-CoV-2. Where HLA class I and class II types were available, the types were taken from metadata supplied by the sample provider, not from assay-based typing. The samples were drawn from two sources: the first 160 participants of the ongoing ImmuneRACE study, and 1,200 or so subjects contributed by 6 global collaborators. The dataset comprised deeply sampled blood TCRbeta repertoires from subjects exposed to, actively infected with, or recovered from COVID-19.

Overall results and qualifications from the work: The amount of clinical and demographic metadata varied by source and participant and was provided uncurated.

Collaborating institutions collected whole blood in K2EDTA tubes following their own protocols. For TCRbeta analysis, collaborator samples were shipped as frozen whole blood, as isolated PBMCs, or as DNA extracted from either sample type. TCRbeta CDR3 regions were amplified from genomic DNA using the immunoSEQ Assay, a bias-controlled multiplex PCR. As for the authors' bioinformatics: The number of nucleated cells in each sample was estimated by amplification of reference gene primers within the assay. To quantify the absolute abundance of each unique TCRbeta CDR3 rearrangement, sequence reads were collapsed and filtered. For each sample, productive Simpson clonality was calculated as the square root of Simpson's diversity index across productive rearrangements. Here the immuneACCESS table is served through TCRdb, limited to in-frame sequences with V and J called. Missing clones are a known gap in these copies; in checked studies unresolved V genes cover under half, and the rest lacks a known reason. From that table come the V and J calls and clone size; the DNA was used to work out D and trimming. The sample table holds 150,000 to 200,000 clones, of which around 86% were seen once. The top ten clonotypes cover 6% to 7% of the sample.

CDR1 SQVTM and CDR2 ANQGSEA were looked up in the germline V gene. V and J are truncated by 0 bases and 7 bases respectively, leaving an intervening sequence of 16 bases. The CDR3 covers 14 residues, taking in both the cysteine and the phenylalanine. Only the CDR3 region is kept as DNA, spanning 42 bases read in frame from base 1. Sequencing was done on a sample of peripheral blood. The receptor's source is a woman aged 40 to 50 with acute or convalescent COVID-19. The rearranged chain carries TRBV29-1 and TRBJ2-7; the D segment could be TRBD1, given 6 matching bases. The encoded CDR3 is CSVEDRGQPPEQYF. The DNA sequence reads TGCAGCGTTGAAGATCGCGGACAGCCCCCGGAGCAGTACTTC.